This T cell receptor beta chain was recorded in a study of human versus mouse CDR3 diversity and MHC coevolution. Looking at the study overall: immunoSEQ was reported to reach one in 200,000 T cells sensitivity.

Sequenced by immunoSEQ multiplex PCR; TCRdb stores in-frame clones only, minus some. The table lists tens of thousands of clones, 80% to 95% of them singletons, with 1.3% in the top ten. Trimming cost V 0 bases and J 5 bases; bases outside gene matches: 6. This CDR3 comprises 16 residues. From germline, CDR1 is SGDLS and CDR2 YYNGEE. The sample comprised naive CD4+ T cells from blood. Subset: CD45RO-negative CD62L-positive naive CD4 T cells. The chain joins TRBV9 to TRBJ2-5; TRBD1 matches 11 bases. This sequence originates from a person aged 30-69 years in good health. CDR3 coding DNA: TGTGCCAGCAGCGTAGTGAGGACAGGGGGCAGGGAGACCCAGTACTTC. Protein: CASSVVRTGGRETQYF.